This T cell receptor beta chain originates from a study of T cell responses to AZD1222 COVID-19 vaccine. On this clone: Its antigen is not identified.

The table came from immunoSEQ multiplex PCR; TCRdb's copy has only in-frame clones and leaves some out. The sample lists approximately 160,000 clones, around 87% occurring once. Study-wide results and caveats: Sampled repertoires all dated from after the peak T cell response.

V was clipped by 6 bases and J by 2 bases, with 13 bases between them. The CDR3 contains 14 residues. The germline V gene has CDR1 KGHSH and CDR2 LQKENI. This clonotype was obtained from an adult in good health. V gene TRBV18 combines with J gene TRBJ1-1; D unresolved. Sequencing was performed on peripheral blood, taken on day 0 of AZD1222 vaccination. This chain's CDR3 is CASSHGRINTEAFF. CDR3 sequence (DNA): TGTGCCAGCTCGCACGGACGGATTAACACTGAAGCTTTCTTT.